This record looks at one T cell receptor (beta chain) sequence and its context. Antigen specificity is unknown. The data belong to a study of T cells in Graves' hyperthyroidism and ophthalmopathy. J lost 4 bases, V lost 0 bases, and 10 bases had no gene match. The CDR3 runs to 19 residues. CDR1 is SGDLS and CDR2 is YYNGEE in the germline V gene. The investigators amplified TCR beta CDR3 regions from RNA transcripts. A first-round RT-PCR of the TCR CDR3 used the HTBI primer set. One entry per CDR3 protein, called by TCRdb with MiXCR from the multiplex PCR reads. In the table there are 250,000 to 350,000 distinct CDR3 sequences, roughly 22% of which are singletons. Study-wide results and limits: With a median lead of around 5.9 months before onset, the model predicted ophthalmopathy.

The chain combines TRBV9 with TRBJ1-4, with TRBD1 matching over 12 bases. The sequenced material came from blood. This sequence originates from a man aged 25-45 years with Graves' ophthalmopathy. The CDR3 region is CASSVEGQGAMALNEKLFF. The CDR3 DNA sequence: TGTGCCAGCAGCGTAGAGGGACAGGGGGCGATGGCCCTTAATGAAAAACTGTTTTTT.